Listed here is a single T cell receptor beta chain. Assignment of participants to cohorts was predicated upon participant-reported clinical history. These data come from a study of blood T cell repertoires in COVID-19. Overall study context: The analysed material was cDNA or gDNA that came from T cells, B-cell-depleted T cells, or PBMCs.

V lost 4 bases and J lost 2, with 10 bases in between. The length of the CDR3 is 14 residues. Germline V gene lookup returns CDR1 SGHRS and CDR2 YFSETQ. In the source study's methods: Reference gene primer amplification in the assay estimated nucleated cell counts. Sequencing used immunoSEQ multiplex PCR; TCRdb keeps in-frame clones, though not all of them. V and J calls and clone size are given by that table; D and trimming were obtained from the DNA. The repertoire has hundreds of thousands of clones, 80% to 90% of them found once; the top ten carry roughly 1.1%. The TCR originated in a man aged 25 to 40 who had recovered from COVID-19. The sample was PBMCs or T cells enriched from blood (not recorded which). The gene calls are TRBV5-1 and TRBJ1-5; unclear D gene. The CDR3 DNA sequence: TGCGCCAGCAGCCTCGCAAGCGGCAATCAGCCCCAGCATTTT. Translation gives CASSLASGNQPQHF.